Sequencing of this TCR beta chain was carried out in a study of CD8+CD57+ T cells in acquired aplastic anemia (dated by TCRdb to 2017 to 2018). Describing the broader study: A mean of 3.2 ug of DNA, ranging from roughly 0.19 to 30 ug, was extracted from sorted CD4+ and CD8+ cells. A CD8+CD57+ expansion meant a frequency higher than the mean frequency seen in healthy subjects. What the work shows at the level of the full study, not this receptor alone: Between patients and healthy controls, no significant difference in CD8+ Simpson's diversity was found (P=0.060). Fewer than 35 CD8+ CDR3 sequences were found to be shared between patients and controls, but these sequences appeared to be highly expressed in patients and within the immunodominant clones of the patients.

Profiling of TCR beta VDJ combinations and CDR3 sequences used genomic DNA as the template. An Illumina HiSeq 2000 was used for TCR repertoire sequencing. The authors processed their data as follows. Repertoires were assessed using TRBV/TRBJ rearrangement plots, CDR3 size and DJ length profiles, and Simpson's diversity index. Whichever DNA sequence was most abundant in the deep sequencing data was defined as the immunodominant clone. CDR3 amino acid sequences were screened for sharing across subjects and were compared with published repertoires and the VDJdb database. The raw public data were reprocessed by TCRdb itself: fastp quality trimming at Q25, MiXCR clonotype calling, in-frame beta chains only. Each entry is one CDR3 protein sequence, shown with its most common DNA and genes. These V and J calls derive from TCRdb rather than the authors' analysis. Here the sample has approximately 180,000 distinct CDR3 sequences; around 63% occur a single time. Roughly 43% of the sample belongs to the ten largest clones.

For this clonotype: No cognate antigen has been identified for it. Per-base qualities were not stored, and no clone one base away is much larger.

Patients chosen for sequencing had shown expansion of CD8+CD57+ cells by flow cytometry. Every patient had a diagnosis of severe acquired aplastic anemia based on International Study of Aplastic Anemia and Agranulocytosis and Camitta criteria. No therapy had been received by the patients at the time of blood sampling. In this study, sorted CD4+ and CD8+ T cells from the blood of healthy subjects and of severe aplastic anemia patients had their TCR repertoires deep-sequenced. Patients were enrolled under clinicaltrials.gov protocols 00001620, 01623167, 00001397, 00071045, 00081523 and 00961064 in the USA. Ficoll-Paque density gradient centrifugation was used to isolate peripheral blood mononuclear cells. CD4+ and CD8+ T cells were sorted by FACS or magnetic beads before DNA extraction. The germline V gene supplies CDR1 SNHLY and CDR2 FYNNEI. The CDR3 holds 15 amino acids from the cysteine to the phenylalanine. The only DNA kept is the CDR3, 45 bases in frame from the first base. V has 3 bases trimmed and J has 7 bases trimmed; junction bases matching no gene number 9.

This TCR derives from a human donor with aplastic anemia. The chain was built from TRBV2 and TRBJ2-1; 7 central bases correspond to TRBD2. Sequencing used sorted CD4+, CD8+, or CD8+CD57+ T cells (not recorded which) from PBMCs. The CDR3 corresponds to CASSDLGLVSNEQFF. The nucleotide sequence reads TGTGCCAGCAGTGACCTTGGACTAGTCTCTAATGAGCAGTTCTTC.